What follows describes a single T cell receptor (beta chain). The antigen remains undetermined. CDR1 is ENHRY, CDR2 SYGVKD, per germline. This CDR3 has 13 amino acids. With 1 base removed from V and 0 bases from J, the gap between germline ends came to 3 bases. Some clones are missing from TCRdb's copy, which holds only in-frame ones; the method was immunoSEQ multiplex PCR. The profile shows 100,000 to 150,000 clones, about four fifths of them singletons. This sample's time point: week 11, during vaccination. Doses consisted of 300 ug of mutant IDH1 20-mer peptide each, paired with topical imiquimod. The entry originates in a study of a mutant IDH1 vaccine in newly diagnosed glioma. The wider study: Treated patients showed a male proportion of roughly 62%, a female proportion of about 38%, and a mean age of 40.4 years. Most patients had radiochemotherapy with temozolomide before enrollment; others had one alone. Study conclusions and caveats: Most patients, approximately 93%, showed vaccine-induced immune responses.

This specimen consisted of PBMCs, obtained from a glioma patient whose treatment included an IDH1 peptide vaccine. The chain combines TRBV10-3 with TRBJ2-5, with unresolved D. The clonotype was recovered from a middle-aged man with glioma. Here the CDR3 reads CAISEYDQETQYF. Here the CDR3 DNA reads TGTGCCATCAGTGAGTATGACCAAGAGACCCAGTACTTC.